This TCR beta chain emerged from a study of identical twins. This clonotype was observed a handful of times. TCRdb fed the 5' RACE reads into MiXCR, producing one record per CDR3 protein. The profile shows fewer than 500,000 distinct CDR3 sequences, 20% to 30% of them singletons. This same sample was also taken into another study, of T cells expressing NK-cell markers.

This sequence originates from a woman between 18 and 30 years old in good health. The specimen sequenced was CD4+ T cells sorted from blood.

The CDR3 nucleotides are TGTGCCAGCAGTGAATACGGTAGGCTAGCGGCCAATGAGCAGTTCTTC. It codes for CASSEYGRLAANEQFF. The V gene is TRBV2, the J gene TRBJ2-1; 7 bases are shared with TRBD2. The CDR3 consists of 16 residues. Germline CDR1 SNHLY, CDR2 FYNNEI. J was trimmed by 6 bases and V by 2 bases; bases with no gene match: 10. Together with reference TRBV2 and TRBJ2-1, the CDR3 gives the full variable domain: EPEVTQTPSHQVTQMGQEVILRCVPISNHLYFYWYRQILGQKVEFLVSFYNNEISEKSEIFDDQFSVERPDGSNFTLKIRSTKLEDSAMYFCASSEYGRLAANEQFFGPGTRLTVL.